The source of this T cell receptor beta chain is a study of chemoradiotherapy in HPV16-positive cancers. The V gene's germline CDR1 is MNHEY and CDR2 SVGAGI. V trimming: 4 bases; J trimming: 4 bases; junction bases outside the gene matches: 5. The CDR3 consists of 14 residues. Clones were read by immunoSEQ multiplex PCR, and TCRdb kept only the in-frame ones, dropping some. The top ten hold roughly a fifth of the sample, which has 25,000 to 35,000 clones, approximately 91% seen once. Study-level findings and limits: Candidate HPV-specific clones and E7-related TCR motifs grew in tumor during treatment.

Concerning this clone: Its antigen is still unknown.

V usage is TRBV6-5 and J usage is TRBJ2-7; 9 bases are shared with TRBD1. This TCR was recovered from a human donor with HPV-associated anogenital cancer. The starting material was blood, obtained from a patient who underwent chemoradiotherapy. CDR3 in amino acids: CASSSGTGTYEQYF. CDR3 coding DNA: TGTGCCAGCAGTTCCGGGACAGGGACGTACGAGCAGTACTTC.